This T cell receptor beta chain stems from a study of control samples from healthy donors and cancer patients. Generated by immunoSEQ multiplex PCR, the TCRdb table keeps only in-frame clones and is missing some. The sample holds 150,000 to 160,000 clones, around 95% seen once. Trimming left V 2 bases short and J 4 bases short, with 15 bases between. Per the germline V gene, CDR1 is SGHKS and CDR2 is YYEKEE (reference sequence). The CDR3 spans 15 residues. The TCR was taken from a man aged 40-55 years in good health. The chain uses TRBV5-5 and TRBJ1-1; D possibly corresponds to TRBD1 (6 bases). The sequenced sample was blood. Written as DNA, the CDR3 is TGTGCCAGCAGCTTCGGGTTAGGGGGGGCCACTGAAGCTTTCTTT. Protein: CASSFGLGGATEAFF.